The 25 T cell receptor beta chains in this list originate from one sample, sequenced in a study of beta chain features in type 1 diabetes. All of the isolated RNA was reverse transcribed, so expressed TCRB transcripts were sequenced. Method: immunoSEQ multiplex PCR; TCRdb's copy keeps in-frame clones and lacks some. The sample contains a few hundred thousand clones, roughly 16% of which appear only once. The sample comprised naive CD4+ T cells from blood. These receptors came from a woman aged 18-29 years in good health.

In this sample, this clone turned up a few times. The chain has TRBV2 and TRBJ1-5; TRBD1 agrees at 8 bases. The V gene end was trimmed by 4 bases and the J gene end by 6 bases; junction bases not matched to a gene: 8. Germline V gene lookup returns CDR1 SNHLY and CDR2 FYNNEI. This CDR3 comprises 15 residues. For the CDR3, the DNA is TGTGCCAGCAGTGTAGCCCGAGGGACAGGTCAGCCCCAGCATTTT. Amino acid sequence: CASSVARGTGQPQHF.

Only a few counts were recorded for this clone. The chain links TRBV29-1 to TRBJ2-1; TRBD2 is a possible D gene (5 bases). Germline assignment: CDR1 SQVTM and CDR2 ANQGSEA. The CDR3 runs 14 residues. The V gene lost 6 bases and the J gene lost 0 bases, with 12 bases spanning the gap. Here the CDR3 reads CSVVSGSSYNEQFF. For the CDR3, the DNA is TGCAGCGTAGTCAGCGGTAGCTCCTACAATGAGCAGTTCTTC.

This clone has a handful of counts. The chain joins TRBV7-2 to TRBJ1-1; 10 bases line up with TRBD1. Germline V gene lookup returns CDR1 SGHTA and CDR2 FQGNSA. The CDR3 has 15 residues. V trimming: 6 bases; J trimming: 1 base; junction bases outside the gene matches: 5. The CDR3 region has the DNA TGTGCCAGCAGGGGACAGGGGACTTGGAACACTGAAGCTTTCTTT. Its protein product is CASRGQGTWNTEAFF.

V gene TRBV29-1 combines with J gene TRBJ2-1; possible D gene TRBD1, 5 bases. V shed 8 bases and J shed 4 bases, with 9 bases lying between them. CDR1 is SQVTM and CDR2 is ANQGSEA in the germline V gene. The CDR3 spans 11 residues. CDR3: CSYQGYNEQFF. Here the CDR3 DNA reads TGCAGCTATCAGGGATACAATGAGCAGTTCTTC.

This chain joins TRBV30 and TRBJ1-5; D is possibly TRBD1 (5 bases). V lost 0 bases and J 5 bases, leaving 14 bases between the germline ends. Germline V gene sequence: CDR1 GTSNPN, CDR2 SVGIG (reference sequence). The CDR3 totals 15 residues. The CDR3 here is CAWSVSAGSYQPQHF. The CDR3 DNA is TGTGCCTGGAGTGTATCCGCAGGGTCGTATCAGCCCCAGCATTTT.

This rearrangement joins TRBV29-1 to TRBJ1-2, with a tentative D call TRBD1 (5 bases). The germline CDR1 and CDR2 sequences are SQVTM and ANQGSEA. V lost 6 bases and J lost 5, with 16 bases in between. This CDR3 region has 13 residues. Here the CDR3 reads CSVPDKFGYGYTF. CDR3 in DNA: TGCAGCGTCCCGGACAAATTTGGGTATGGCTACACCTTC.

The chain is built from TRBV2 and TRBJ2-5, with a possible D match to TRBD2 (6 bases). The CDR3 runs to 13 residues. V lost 7 bases and J 1 base, leaving 10 bases between the germline ends. The germline gives CDR1 SNHLY, CDR2 FYNNEI. DNA for the CDR3: TGTGCCAGCATCCGCGGGGCCCAAGAGACCCAGTACTTC. Its translation: CASIRGAQETQYF.

This sequence joins TRBV25-1 and TRBJ2-7; TRBD1 might be the D (6 bases). The CDR3 consists of 11 residues. The germline gives CDR1 MGHDK, CDR2 SYGVNS. V lost 4 bases and J lost 9, with 10 bases in between. The CDR3 here is CASSVGHRQYF. CDR3 sequence (DNA): TGTGCCAGCAGTGTGGGACACCGGCAGTACTTC.

This clone was counted between two and nine times. This sequence joins TRBV7-9 and TRBJ1-4; the D gene is possibly TRBD1 (5 bases). In germline, CDR1 is SEHNR, CDR2 FQNEAQ (reference sequence). This CDR3 region has 15 residues. V was shortened by 3 bases and J by 5 bases, with 13 bases between the two germline ends. CDR3 coding DNA: TGTGCCAGCAGCTTCGCCGGCAGGGTGAATGAAAAACTGTTTTTT. Its translation is CASSFAGRVNEKLFF.

The rearrangement uses TRBV5-1 and TRBJ2-7; 8 bases are shared with TRBD1. The V gene end was trimmed by 3 bases and the J gene end by 5 bases; junction bases not matched to a gene: 4. CDR3 length: 13 residues. CDR1 is SGHRS and CDR2 is YFSETQ in the germline V gene. The CDR3 nucleotides are TGCGCCAGCAGCTACCTACAGGGGGACGAGCAGTACTTC. It specifies CASSYLQGDEQYF.

The table lists this clone with a few counts. This chain connects TRBV4-3 to TRBJ2-7; 8 bases agree with TRBD2. V shed 0 bases and J 2 bases; nucleotides not matched to a gene: 6. Looked up from germline, CDR1 is LGHNA and CDR2 is YSLEER. This CDR3 spans 16 amino acids. DNA for the CDR3: TGCGCCAGCAGCCAAGAATGGGGCGGGGGGCCCTACGAGCAGTACTTC. Protein product: CASSQEWGGGPYEQYF.

V gene TRBV7-2 combines with J gene TRBJ2-1; TRBD1 might be the D (6 bases). CDR1 is SGHTA and CDR2 is FQGNSA in the germline V gene. The V end was cut by 6 bases, the J end by 8 bases, with 14 bases between. The CDR3 covers 13 residues. CDR3 sequence (DNA): TGTGCCAGCAGATTCCCAGGGGCCGATGAGCAGTTCTTC. Its protein is CASRFPGADEQFF.

The table lists this clone with a few counts. CDR3 sequence reads: CASSPRQGSTYEQYF. DNA of the CDR3: TGTGCCAGCAGCCCTCGACAGGGGAGTACCTACGAGCAGTACTTC. The V gene is TRBV9, the J gene TRBJ2-7; TRBD1 matches 8 bases. This CDR3 is 15 amino acids long. The J segment lost 2 bases and the V segment lost 4 bases, leaving 8 bases of the junction unmatched. In germline, CDR1 is SGDLS, CDR2 YYNGEE. Combining the CDR3 with reference TRBV9 and TRBJ2-7 gives the whole variable domain DSGVTQTPKHLITATGQRVTLRCSPRSGDLSVYWYQQSLDQGLQFLIQYYNGEERAKGNILERFSAQQFPDLHSELNLSSLELGDSALYFCASSPRQGSTYEQYFGPGTRLTVT.

This chain links TRBV5-6 with TRBJ1-2; weak D call: TRBD1 (5 bases). This CDR3 contains 13 residues. The V end was cut by 1 base, the J end by 7 bases, with 11 bases between. Germline loops: CDR1 SGHDT, CDR2 YYEEEE. CDR3 nucleotide sequence: TGTGCCAGCAGCTTGAGGCAGGGTGGTGGCTACACCTTC. Amino acids: CASSLRQGGGYTF. The variable domain in full, completed from reference TRBV5-6 and TRBJ1-2, reads DAGVTQSPTHLIKTRGQQVTLRCSPKSGHDTVSWYQQALGQGPQFIFQYYEEEERQRGNFPDRFSGHQFPNYSSELNVNALLLGDSALYLCASSLRQGGGYTFGSGTRLTVV.

This chain connects TRBV5-1 to TRBJ1-2; D uncertain. Germline loops: CDR1 SGHRS, CDR2 YFSETQ. V was clipped by 0 bases and J by 4 bases, with 13 bases between them. This CDR3 spans 15 amino acids. The DNA of the CDR3 is TGCGCCAGCAGCTTGGTTCTCGGGGTCGGCTATGGCTACACCTTC. Translating gives CASSLVLGVGYGYTF.

This clone was detected only a few times. The chain uses TRBV7-9 and TRBJ2-1, with 8 bases matching TRBD2. The CDR3 extends over 15 amino acids. Trimming at V came to 5 bases and at J to 4 bases, leaving 7 bases not matched to a gene. Germline V gives CDR1 SEHNR, CDR2 FQNEAQ (reference sequence). The CDR3 region is CASSMFSGKYNEQFF. CDR3 coding DNA: TGTGCCAGCAGCATGTTTAGCGGGAAATACAATGAGCAGTTCTTC. Full variable domain (rest looked up from reference TRBV7-9 and TRBJ2-1): DTGVSQNPRHKITKRGQNVTFRCDPISEHNRLYWYRQTLGQGPEFLTYFQNEAQLEKSRLLSDRFSAERPKGSFSTLEIQRTEQGDSAMYLCASSMFSGKYNEQFFGPGTRLTVL.

V gene TRBV5-1 combines with J gene TRBJ1-1, with a tentative D call TRBD1 (6 bases). V lost 2 bases to trimming and J lost 5 bases, with 10 bases between them. CDR1 and CDR2 from the germline V gene are SGHRS and YFSETQ. The CDR3 is 13 amino acids. The DNA for the CDR3 is TGCGCCAGCAGCTTCAGGGGAAGGACTGAAGCTTTCTTT. Translating it yields CASSFRGRTEAFF.

The count of this clone is one. The chain couples TRBV19 to TRBJ2-1; D may be TRBD1 (6 bases). The CDR3 consists of 15 residues. The V gene lost 5 bases and the J gene lost 8 bases, with 19 bases spanning the gap. The V gene's germline CDR1 is LNHDA and CDR2 SQIVND (reference sequence). This chain's CDR3 is CASSPISSGGDEQFF. The CDR3 nucleotides are TGTGCCAGTAGTCCTATCTCTTCTGGGGGCGATGAGCAGTTCTTC.

V usage is TRBV29-1 and J usage is TRBJ2-1, with D perhaps TRBD1 (6 bases). There are 14 residues in the CDR3. Trimming cost V 7 bases and J 0 bases, with 13 bases left between them. Germline V CDR1 and CDR2: SQVTM, ANQGSEA. CDR3 residues: CSAETGYSYNEQFF. In DNA, the CDR3 is TGCAGCGCAGAAACAGGGTACTCCTACAATGAGCAGTTCTTC.

The CDR3 spells CASSQDRGQGNEKLFF. The CDR3 DNA reads TGCGCCAGCAGCCAAGATAGGGGACAGGGGAATGAAAAACTGTTTTTT. The rearrangement uses TRBV4-1 and TRBJ1-4; TRBD1 matches 10 bases. Germline CDR1 reads MGHRA; CDR2 reads YSYEKL. CDR3 length equals 16 residues. V was clipped by 0 bases and J by 5 bases; unmatched bases: 3.

This clone was picked up one time. The V call is TRBV14, the J call TRBJ2-5; the match to TRBD2 covers 7 bases. Trimming cost V 0 bases and J 4 bases; bases outside gene matches: 11. Germline lookup yields CDR1 SGHDN and CDR2 FVKESK. There are 17 residues in the CDR3. The CDR3 sequence: CASSQDYPAGSRETQYF. DNA of the CDR3: TGTGCCAGCAGCCAAGATTACCCAGCGGGGAGTAGAGAGACCCAGTACTTC. Using reference TRBV14 and TRBJ2-5 for the parts outside the CDR3, the full variable domain is EAGVTQFPSHSVIEKGQTVTLRCDPISGHDNLYWYRRVMGKEIKFLLHFVKESKQDESGMPNNRFLAERTGGTYSTLKVQPAELEDSGVYFCASSQDYPAGSRETQYFGPGTRLLVL.

The table lists this clone with a few counts. The V call is TRBV10-3, the J call TRBJ2-5; TRBD2 matches at 7 bases. The germline V gene encodes CDR1 ENHRY and CDR2 SYGVKD. Trimming removed 10 bases from V and 5 bases from J; junction bases left unmatched: 10. CDR3 size: 13 residues. This CDR3 is CANAPGGVETQYF. The CDR3 DNA sequence: TGTGCCAACGCCCCGGGGGGAGTGGAGACCCAGTACTTC.

CDR3: CASSDSGFSQFF. The CDR3 DNA follows: TGTGCCAGCAGTGACTCAGGGTTCTCTCAGTTCTTC. V usage is TRBV6-1 and J usage is TRBJ2-1; perhaps TRBD1 as D (5 bases). Trimming pared 3 bases from V and 13 bases from J, leaving 13 bases between. The CDR3 consists of 12 residues. Germline V gives CDR1 MNHNS, CDR2 SASEGT.

The rearrangement uses TRBV19 and TRBJ1-1, with D unresolved. Per the germline V gene, CDR1 is LNHDA and CDR2 is SQIVND (reference sequence). V was clipped by 5 bases and J by 0 bases, with 13 bases between them. The CDR3 totals 15 residues. The CDR3 nucleotides read TGTGCCAGTAGTTTCTCCGGTCCTATGAACACTGAAGCTTTCTTT. Protein product: CASSFSGPMNTEAFF.

The rearrangement uses TRBV30 and TRBJ1-3; no firm D call. The CDR3 consists of 13 residues. Germline V gives CDR1 GTSNPN, CDR2 SVGIG (reference sequence). Trimming left V 2 bases short and J 0 bases short, with 5 bases between. CDR3 amino acids: CAWSPSSGNTIYF. In nucleotides, the CDR3 is TGTGCCTGGAGTCCCAGCTCTGGAAACACCATATATTTT.